This T cell receptor (beta chain) was sequenced for a study of blood T cells in healthy people across ages. Study results and limitations: TCR beta diversity per million T cells fell roughly linearly with age. PBMC samples, being unsorted, prevented any conclusive comparison of naive and antigen-experienced cells.

The sample providers were healthy Caucasian people from Russia, aged roughly 6 to 90. The CDR3 consists of 13 residues. Trimming took off 1 base at V and 4 bases at J, with 9 bases between the two ends. CDR1 and CDR2 (germline): DFQATT, SNEGSKA (reference sequence). For this clonotype: What it binds is unknown.

PCR was performed a second time for roughly 7 to 12 cycles using a sample-barcoded 5' primer and a J-beta primer mix. A tag from a template-switch adaptor with 12 random nucleotides marked each cDNA molecule. TCRdb passed the 5' RACE reads through MiXCR, listing each CDR3 protein once. Of 800,000 to 1,000,000 distinct CDR3 sequences listed, about 48% are singletons. This TCR derives from a man between 25 and 39 years old in good health. The chain uses TRBV20-1 and TRBJ2-3, with D possibly TRBD1 on 5 matching bases. The material sequenced was blood. The CDR3 sequence: CSARAQGADTQYF. The CDR3 DNA follows: TGCAGTGCTAGAGCGCAGGGTGCAGATACGCAGTATTTT.